Below, 8 T cell receptor beta chains from the same sample are listed, as sequenced in a study of T cell repertoires in cytomegalovirus infection. A single record per CDR3 protein comes from TCRdb applying MiXCR to the reads. The repertoire has more than 200,000 distinct CDR3 sequences, roughly 9% of them found once; the top ten carry around 16%. What was sequenced was PBMCs. All receptors derive from a human donor in good health (CMV status not recorded). Some clones in this sample may be carry-over from other donors' samples.

This clonotype was found a few times. A much bigger clone sits one base away, suggesting this may be a read error. The rearrangement joins TRBV7-2 to TRBJ1-1; D call uncertain. The germline V gene has CDR1 SGHTA and CDR2 FQGNSA. V was pared by 7 bases and J by 3 bases, with 12 bases between. The CDR3 loop spans 13 amino acids. CDR3 sequence: CASTGRMDTEAFF. The CDR3 bases are TGTGCCAGCACCGGACGGATGGACACTGAAGCTTTCTTT. Full variable domain (remainder filled in from reference TRBV7-2 and TRBJ1-1): GAGVSQSPSNKVTEKGKDVELRCDPISGHTALYWYRQSLGQGLEFLIYFQGNSAPDKSGLPSDRFSAERTGGSVSTLTIQRTQQEDSAVYLCASTGRMDTEAFFGQGTRLTVV.

This clonotype was observed at least ten times. The chain combines TRBV7-2 with TRBJ2-2, with TRBD2 identical over 9 bases. CDR1 SGHTA and CDR2 FQGNSA come from the germline V gene. CDR3 length equals 16 residues. Unmatched junction bases numbered 8, after V lost 5 bases and J lost 4 bases. CDR3 coding DNA: TGTGCCAGCAGCCCCAGGGCGGGGGGGAGCACCGGGGAGCTGTTTTTT. Its protein product is CASSPRAGGSTGELFF.

The table lists this clonotype with a few counts. The chain uses TRBV7-2 and TRBJ1-1, with no clear D. The CDR3 extends over 12 amino acids. The V and J ends lost 1 base and 4 bases respectively, with 4 bases between them. Germline V gene sequence: CDR1 SGHTA, CDR2 FQGNSA. The CDR3 nucleotides read TGTGCCAGCAGCTTAGAAATCACTGAAGCTTTCTTT. It yields the protein CASSLEITEAFF. Looking up the rest from reference TRBV7-2 and TRBJ1-1 gives the full variable domain: GAGVSQSPSNKVTEKGKDVELRCDPISGHTALYWYRQSLGQGLEFLIYFQGNSAPDKSGLPSDRFSAERTGGSVSTLTIQRTQQEDSAVYLCASSLEITEAFFGQGTRLTVV.

This clonotype was picked up many times. The genes are TRBV7-2 and TRBJ1-1, with D possibly TRBD1 on 6 matching bases. CDR1 SGHTA and CDR2 FQGNSA come from the germline V gene. The CDR3 is 14 residues long. Trimming pared 2 bases from V and 1 base from J, leaving 8 bases between. CDR3 region: CASSLNRANTEAFF. The CDR3 region has the DNA TGTGCCAGCAGCTTAAACAGGGCGAACACTGAAGCTTTCTTT. Based on the CDR3 plus reference TRBV7-2 and TRBJ1-1, the full variable domain is GAGVSQSPSNKVTEKGKDVELRCDPISGHTALYWYRQSLGQGLEFLIYFQGNSAPDKSGLPSDRFSAERTGGSVSTLTIQRTQQEDSAVYLCASSLNRANTEAFFGQGTRLTVV.

This clonotype occurred many times. The chain recombines TRBV6-1 with TRBJ2-5, with 8 bases matching TRBD1. V shed 5 bases, J shed 0 bases, and the junction held 11 bases outside the gene matches. This CDR3 has 17 residues. CDR1 and CDR2 (germline): MNHNS, SASEGT. The CDR3 sequence is CASSRDRPNHYQETQYF. In nucleotides, the CDR3 is TGTGCCAGCAGTCGGGACAGGCCCAACCACTACCAAGAGACCCAGTACTTC.

At least ten counts were recorded for this clonotype. The CDR3 loop reads CASSPTGHRNTEAFF. The CDR3 bases are TGTGCCAGCAGCCCTACGGGGCACCGGAACACTGAAGCTTTCTTT. The chain carries TRBV6-2 or TRBV6-3 and TRBJ1-1, with D possibly TRBD1 on 5 matching bases. V lost 6 bases and J 1 base, leaving 15 bases between the germline ends. The CDR3 runs 15 residues. CDR1 MNHEY and CDR2 SVGEGT come from the germline V gene.

This clonotype was recorded many times. The chain employs TRBV6-2 or TRBV6-3 and TRBJ1-2; unclear D gene. The CDR3 has 16 amino acids. Germline-derived CDR1 and CDR2 are MNHEY and SVGEGT. Trimming removed 0 bases at V and 8 bases at J, with 19 bases between. The CDR3 sequence: CASSYSIPPGIRGYTF. The CDR3 bases are TGTGCCAGCAGTTACTCGATCCCCCCGGGGATTAGAGGCTACACCTTC.

The sample holds many counts of this clonotype. The chain combines TRBV7-2 with TRBJ1-1; TRBD1 might be the D (6 bases). CDR3 length: 15 residues. V was clipped by 4 bases and J by 3 bases, with 15 bases between them. CDR1 and CDR2 (germline): SGHTA, FQGNSA. The CDR3 DNA reads TGTGCCAGCAGCTCGAGGGACAAGCCGGACACTGAAGCTTTCTTT. Its protein product is CASSSRDKPDTEAFF.